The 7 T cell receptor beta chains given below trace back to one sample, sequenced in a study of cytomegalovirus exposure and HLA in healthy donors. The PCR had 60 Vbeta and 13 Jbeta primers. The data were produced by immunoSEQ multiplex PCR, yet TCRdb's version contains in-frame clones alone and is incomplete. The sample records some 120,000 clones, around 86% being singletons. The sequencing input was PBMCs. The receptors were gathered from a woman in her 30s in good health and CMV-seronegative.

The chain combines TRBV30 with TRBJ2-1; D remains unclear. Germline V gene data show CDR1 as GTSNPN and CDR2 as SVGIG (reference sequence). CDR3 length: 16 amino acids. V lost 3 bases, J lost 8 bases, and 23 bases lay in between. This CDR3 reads CAWRSLETELFDEQFF. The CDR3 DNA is TGTGCCTGGAGAAGCTTGGAAACAGAACTTTTCGATGAGCAGTTCTTC.

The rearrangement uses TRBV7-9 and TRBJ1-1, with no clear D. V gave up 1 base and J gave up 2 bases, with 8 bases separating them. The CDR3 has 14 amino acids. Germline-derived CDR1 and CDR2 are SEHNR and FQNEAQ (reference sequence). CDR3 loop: CASSLGGFNTEAFF. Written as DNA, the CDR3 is TGTGCCAGCAGCTTAGGAGGGTTTAACACTGAAGCTTTCTTT.

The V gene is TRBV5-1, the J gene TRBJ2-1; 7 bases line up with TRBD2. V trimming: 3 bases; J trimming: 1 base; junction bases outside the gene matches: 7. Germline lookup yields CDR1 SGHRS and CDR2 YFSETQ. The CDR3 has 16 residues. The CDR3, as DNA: TGCGCCAGCAGCTCTCTCAGCGGGGCATCCTACAATGAGCAGTTCTTC. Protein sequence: CASSSLSGASYNEQFF.

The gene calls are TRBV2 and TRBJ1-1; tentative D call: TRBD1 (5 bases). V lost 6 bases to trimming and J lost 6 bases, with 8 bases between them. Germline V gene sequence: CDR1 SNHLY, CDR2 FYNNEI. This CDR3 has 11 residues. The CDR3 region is CASRTAPEAFF. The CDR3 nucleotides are TGTGCCAGCAGGACAGCGCCTGAAGCTTTCTTT.

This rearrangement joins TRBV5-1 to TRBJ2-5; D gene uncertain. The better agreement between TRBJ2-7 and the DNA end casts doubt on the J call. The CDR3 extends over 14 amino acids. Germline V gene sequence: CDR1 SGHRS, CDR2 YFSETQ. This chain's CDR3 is CASSLYTGTYEQYF. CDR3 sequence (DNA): TGCGCCAGCAGCTTGTATACGGGTACCTACGAGCAGTACTTC.

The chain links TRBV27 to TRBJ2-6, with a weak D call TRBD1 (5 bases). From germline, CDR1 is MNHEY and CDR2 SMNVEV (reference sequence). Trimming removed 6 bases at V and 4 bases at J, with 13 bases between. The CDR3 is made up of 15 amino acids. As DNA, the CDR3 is TGTGCCAGCAGCCCAGGGATTCCCGGGGCCAACGTCCTGACTTTC. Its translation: CASSPGIPGANVLTF.

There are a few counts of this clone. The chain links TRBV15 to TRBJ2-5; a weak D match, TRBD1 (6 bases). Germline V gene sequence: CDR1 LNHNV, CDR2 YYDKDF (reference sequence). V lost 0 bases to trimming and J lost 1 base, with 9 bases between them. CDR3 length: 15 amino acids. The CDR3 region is CATSRDQQGQETQYF. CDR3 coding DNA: TGTGCCACCAGCAGAGATCAACAGGGCCAAGAGACCCAGTACTTC.